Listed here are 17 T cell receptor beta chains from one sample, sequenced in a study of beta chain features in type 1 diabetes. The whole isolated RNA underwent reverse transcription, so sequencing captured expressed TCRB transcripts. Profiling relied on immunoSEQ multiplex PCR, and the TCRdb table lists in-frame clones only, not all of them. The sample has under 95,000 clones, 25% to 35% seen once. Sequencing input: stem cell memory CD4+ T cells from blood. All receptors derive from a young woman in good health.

CDR3 DNA: TGTGCCAGCCGTTCAGCGGGAAATACCTACAATGAGCAGTTCTTC. Translated: CASRSAGNTYNEQFF. The J gene is TRBJ2-1, the V gene TRBV27, with 7 bases that match TRBD2. This CDR3 is 15 amino acids long. Germline V gene sequence: CDR1 MNHEY, CDR2 SMNVEV (reference sequence). J gave up 2 bases and V 8 bases, and 9 bases lay outside the gene matches.

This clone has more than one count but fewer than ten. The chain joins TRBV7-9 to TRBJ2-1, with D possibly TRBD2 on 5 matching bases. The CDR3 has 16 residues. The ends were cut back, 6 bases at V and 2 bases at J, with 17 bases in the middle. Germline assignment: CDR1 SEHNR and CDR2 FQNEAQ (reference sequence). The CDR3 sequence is CASSPPSGLAYNEQFF. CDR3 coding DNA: TGTGCCAGCAGTCCACCATCCGGACTGGCCTACAATGAGCAGTTCTTC.

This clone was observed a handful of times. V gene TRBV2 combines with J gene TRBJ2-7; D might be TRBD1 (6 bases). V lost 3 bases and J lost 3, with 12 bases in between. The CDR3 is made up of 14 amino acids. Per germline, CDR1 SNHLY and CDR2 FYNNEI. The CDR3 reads CASSDEGQVYEQYF. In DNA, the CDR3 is TGTGCCAGCAGTGATGAGGGACAAGTCTACGAGCAGTACTTC.

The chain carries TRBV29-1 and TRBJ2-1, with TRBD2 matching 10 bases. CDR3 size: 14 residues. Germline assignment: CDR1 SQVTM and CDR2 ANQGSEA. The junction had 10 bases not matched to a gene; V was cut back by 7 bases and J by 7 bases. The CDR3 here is CSGGQAGGGNEQFF. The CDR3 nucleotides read TGCAGCGGAGGTCAAGCGGGAGGGGGAAATGAGCAGTTCTTC.

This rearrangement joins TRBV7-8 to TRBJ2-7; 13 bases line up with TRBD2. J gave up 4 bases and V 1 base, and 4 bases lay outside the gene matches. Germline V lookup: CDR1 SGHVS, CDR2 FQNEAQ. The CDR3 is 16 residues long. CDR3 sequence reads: CASSLGTTSGRYEQYF. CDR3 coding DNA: TGTGCCAGCAGCTTAGGAACGACTAGCGGGAGGTACGAGCAGTACTTC.

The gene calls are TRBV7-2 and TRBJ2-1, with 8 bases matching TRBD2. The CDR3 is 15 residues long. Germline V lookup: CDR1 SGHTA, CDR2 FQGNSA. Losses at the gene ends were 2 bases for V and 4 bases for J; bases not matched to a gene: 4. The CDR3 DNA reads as TGTGCCAGCAGCTTAAGGCTAGCGGGTTACAATGAGCAGTTCTTC. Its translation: CASSLRLAGYNEQFF.

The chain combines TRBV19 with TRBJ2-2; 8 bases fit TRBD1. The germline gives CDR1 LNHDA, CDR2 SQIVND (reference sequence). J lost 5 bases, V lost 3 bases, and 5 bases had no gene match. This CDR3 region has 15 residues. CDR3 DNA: TGTGCCAGTAGTATCGATTACAGGGGGACCGGGGAGCTGTTTTTT. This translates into CASSIDYRGTGELFF.

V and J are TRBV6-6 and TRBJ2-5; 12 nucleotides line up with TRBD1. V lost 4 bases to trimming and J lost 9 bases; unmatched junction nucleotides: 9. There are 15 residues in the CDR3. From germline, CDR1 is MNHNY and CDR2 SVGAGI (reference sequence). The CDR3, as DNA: TGTGCCAGCAGTTCTCCGGGACAGGGGGCTGGGTCCCAGTACTTC. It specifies CASSSPGQGAGSQYF.

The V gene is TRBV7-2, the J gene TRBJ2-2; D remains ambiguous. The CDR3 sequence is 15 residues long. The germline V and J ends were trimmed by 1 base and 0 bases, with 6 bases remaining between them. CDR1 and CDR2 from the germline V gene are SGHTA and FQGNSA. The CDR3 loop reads CASSLDTTNTGELFF. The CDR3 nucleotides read TGTGCCAGCAGCTTAGATACAACGAACACCGGGGAGCTGTTTTTT.

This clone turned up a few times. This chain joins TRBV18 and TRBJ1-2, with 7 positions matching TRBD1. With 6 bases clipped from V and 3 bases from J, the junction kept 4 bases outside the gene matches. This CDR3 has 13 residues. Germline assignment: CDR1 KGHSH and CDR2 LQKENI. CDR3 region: CASSQDRDYGYTF. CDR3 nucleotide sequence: TGTGCCAGCTCCCAAGACAGGGACTATGGCTACACCTTC.

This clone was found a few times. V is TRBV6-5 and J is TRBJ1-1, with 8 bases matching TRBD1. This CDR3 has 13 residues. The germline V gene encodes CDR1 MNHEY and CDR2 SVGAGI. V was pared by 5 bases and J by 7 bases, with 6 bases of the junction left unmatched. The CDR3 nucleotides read TGTGCCAGCAGTGTGGACAGGGACTTTGAAGCTTTCTTT. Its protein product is CASSVDRDFEAFF.

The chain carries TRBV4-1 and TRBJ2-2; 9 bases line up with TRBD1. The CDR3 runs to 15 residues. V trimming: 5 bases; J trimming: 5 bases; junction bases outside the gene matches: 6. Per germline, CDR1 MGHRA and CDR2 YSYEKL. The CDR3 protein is CASSSPGQGTGELFF. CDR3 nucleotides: TGCGCCAGCAGCTCCCCCGGACAGGGGACCGGGGAGCTGTTTTTT.

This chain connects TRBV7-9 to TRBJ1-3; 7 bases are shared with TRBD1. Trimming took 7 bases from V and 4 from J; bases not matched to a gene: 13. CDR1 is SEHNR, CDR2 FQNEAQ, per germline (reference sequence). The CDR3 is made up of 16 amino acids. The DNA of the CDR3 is TGTGCCAGCAACAACAGGGGCCTCCGTGGGGGAAACACCATATATTTT. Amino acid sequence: CASNNRGLRGGNTIYF.

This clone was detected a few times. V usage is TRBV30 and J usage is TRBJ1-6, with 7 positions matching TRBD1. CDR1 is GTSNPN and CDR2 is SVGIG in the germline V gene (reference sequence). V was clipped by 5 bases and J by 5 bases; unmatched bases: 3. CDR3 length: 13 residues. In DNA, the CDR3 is TGTGCCTGGGCCGGGACAGATAATTCACCCCTCCACTTT. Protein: CAWAGTDNSPLHF.

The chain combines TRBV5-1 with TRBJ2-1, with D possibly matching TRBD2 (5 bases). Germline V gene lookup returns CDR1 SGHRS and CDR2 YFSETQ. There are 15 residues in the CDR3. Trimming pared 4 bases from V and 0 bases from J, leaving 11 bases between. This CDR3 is CASSPGGGSYNEQFF. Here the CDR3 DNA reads TGCGCCAGCAGCCCTGGAGGAGGCTCCTACAATGAGCAGTTCTTC.

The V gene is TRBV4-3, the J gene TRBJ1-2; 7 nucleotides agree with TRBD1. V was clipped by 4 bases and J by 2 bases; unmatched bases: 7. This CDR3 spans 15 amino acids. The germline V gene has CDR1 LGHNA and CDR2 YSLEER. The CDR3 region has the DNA TGCGCCAGCAGCCGGACCTCACAGGGGAACTATGGCTACACCTTC. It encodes CASSRTSQGNYGYTF.

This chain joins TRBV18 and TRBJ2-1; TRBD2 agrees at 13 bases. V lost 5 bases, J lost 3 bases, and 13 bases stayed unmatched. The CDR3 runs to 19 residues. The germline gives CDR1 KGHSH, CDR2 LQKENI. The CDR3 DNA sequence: TGTGCCAGCTCAATCCCGAGGACTAGCGGGAGAAAGGGCTACAATGAGCAGTTCTTC. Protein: CASSIPRTSGRKGYNEQFF.